These 25 T cell receptor beta chains share one sample of origin, sequenced in a study of blood T cell repertoires in COVID-19 (dated by TCRdb to the early 2020s). Libraries came from the immunoSEQ multiplex PCR assay. Drawn from immuneACCESS, this table holds only the in-frame rearrangements with V and J called that TCRdb kept. Clones are partly lost; checked studies trace under half to an unresolved V gene and leave the rest unexplained. The sample table holds about 200,000 clones, of which roughly nine tenths were seen once. In total, the top ten clones hold about 0.8% of the sample. Sequenced material: peripheral blood. All receptors come from a man aged 55 to 69 with COVID-19, enrolled during active disease.

The chain recombines TRBV10-3 with TRBJ1-2, with 10 bases matching TRBD1. In germline, CDR1 is ENHRY, CDR2 SYGVKD. This CDR3 contains 15 residues. V dropped 10 bases and J dropped 7; count of bases not matched to a gene: 15. CDR3 region: CATCRDRGVDGGYTF. Written as DNA, the CDR3 is TGTGCCACCTGCCGGGACAGGGGAGTAGATGGTGGCTACACCTTC.

This clone came up once. This chain uses TRBV5-4 with TRBJ1-2; D is uncertain. V dropped 1 base and J dropped 8 bases, with 12 bases sitting between them. CDR1 SGHNT and CDR2 YYREEE come from the germline V gene (reference sequence). The CDR3 has 13 residues. The CDR3 loop reads CASSLPGGPGYTF. Here the CDR3 DNA reads TGTGCCAGCAGCTTGCCAGGAGGGCCCGGCTACACCTTC.

V usage is TRBV24-1 and J usage is TRBJ1-2, with 7 bases aligning to TRBD1. The CDR3 covers 14 residues. Per germline, CDR1 KGHDR and CDR2 SFDVKD. V gave up 2 bases and J gave up 8 bases; unmatched junction bases: 7. Written as DNA, the CDR3 is TGTGCCACCAGTGATTCGGGACAGCCGTCCGGCTACACCTTC. As protein: CATSDSGQPSGYTF.

This clone was counted once. V gene TRBV4-1 combines with J gene TRBJ2-7; a possible D gene is TRBD1 (5 bases). V was pared by 1 base and J by 0 bases, with 10 bases between. The germline CDR1 and CDR2 sequences are MGHRA and YSYEKL. CDR3 length: 15 residues. This chain's CDR3 is CASSQGQGYSYEQYF. Here the CDR3 DNA reads TGCGCCAGCAGCCAAGGGCAGGGTTACTCCTACGAGCAGTACTTC.

The chain uses TRBV18 and TRBJ1-1, with D perhaps TRBD1 (6 bases). This CDR3 is built from 15 residues. The germline V gene encodes CDR1 KGHSH and CDR2 LQKENI. V was trimmed by 1 base and J by 5 bases, leaving 14 bases between them. The CDR3 sequence is CASSPLGAEETEAFF. In DNA form, the CDR3 reads TGTGCCAGCTCACCACTGGGGGCCGAGGAGACTGAAGCTTTCTTT. Combining the CDR3 with reference TRBV18 and TRBJ1-1 gives the whole variable domain NAGVMQNPRHLVRRRGQEARLRCSPMKGHSHVYWYRQLPEEGLKFMVYLQKENIIDESGMPKERFSAEFPKEGPSILRIQQVVRGDSAAYFCASSPLGAEETEAFFGQGTRLTVV.

Written as DNA, the CDR3 is TGTGCCAGTAGTAAAACCGGGACAGGGCCCGGGGAGCTGTTTTTT. This sequence encodes CASSKTGTGPGELFF. The chain links TRBV19 to TRBJ2-2, with TRBD1 matching over 9 bases. Germline-derived CDR1 and CDR2 are LNHDA and SQIVND (reference sequence). The length of the CDR3 is 15 residues. The V segment lost 4 bases and the J segment 6 bases; nucleotides outside the gene matches: 6.

This chain uses TRBV2 with TRBJ1-1; D remains unclear. Germline V gives CDR1 SNHLY, CDR2 FYNNEI. The CDR3 runs to 12 residues. V lost 4 bases and J 1 base, leaving 4 bases between the germline ends. CDR3 bases: TGTGCCAGCAGTGTATCGAACACTGAAGCTTTCTTT. Translating gives CASSVSNTEAFF.

The V call is TRBV19, the J call TRBJ1-1; 7 bases agree with TRBD1. Trimming cost V 8 bases and J 0 bases; bases outside gene matches: 6. The CDR3 totals 14 residues. The V gene's germline CDR1 is LNHDA and CDR2 SQIVND (reference sequence). CDR3 DNA sequence: TGTGCCAGTGTACCGGGACAGATGAACACTGAAGCTTTCTTT. Protein product: CASVPGQMNTEAFF.

The chain recombines TRBV5-1 with TRBJ2-2; 8 bases fit TRBD2. Looked up from germline, CDR1 is SGHRS and CDR2 is YFSETQ. The CDR3 is made up of 16 amino acids. V gave up 0 bases and J gave up 5 bases; unmatched junction bases: 6. CDR3 in amino acids: CASSLGAGESTGELFF. The CDR3 DNA is TGCGCCAGCAGCTTGGGAGCGGGAGAAAGTACCGGGGAGCTGTTTTTT.

Concerning this clone: One junction end does not reproduce the germline sequence, and a read error may be involved. The V and J genes are TRBV6-5 and TRBJ1-2; tentative D call: TRBD1 (6 bases). Germline CDR1 and CDR2: MNHEY and SVGAGI. This CDR3 contains 13 residues. Here the CDR3 reads CASTLQGSYGYTF. Here the CDR3 DNA reads TGTGCCAGCACCCTACAGGGATCCTATGGCTACACTTTC.

This clone was seen only a few times. The chain carries TRBV5-1 and TRBJ1-6, with 7 positions matching TRBD1. The germline V gene encodes CDR1 SGHRS and CDR2 YFSETQ. The CDR3 sequence is 16 residues long. The V gene end was trimmed by 2 bases and the J gene end by 7 bases; junction bases not matched to a gene: 9. In nucleotides, the CDR3 is TGCGCCAGCAGCTTCTTGGGGCAGACAGGGAATTCACCCCTCCACTTT. Its protein product is CASSFLGQTGNSPLHF.

V is TRBV19 and J is TRBJ1-2; no clear D. This CDR3 is 14 amino acids long. The germline CDR1 and CDR2 sequences are LNHDA and SQIVND (reference sequence). Trimming took off 7 bases at V and 1 base at J, with 13 bases between the two ends. CDR3 DNA: TGTGCCAGTATGAGACGGACTAATAACTATGGCTACACCTTC. Translated, it gives CASMRRTNNYGYTF.

The CDR3, as DNA: TGTGCCAGCAGCTTAGTGGGCGGGGCCACTGGGGGCTACACCTTC. Protein product: CASSLVGGATGGYTF. The chain recombines TRBV7-2 with TRBJ1-2, with D tentatively TRBD1 (5 bases). The CDR3 extends over 15 amino acids. With 1 base removed from V and 8 bases from J, the gap between germline ends came to 17 bases. In germline, CDR1 is SGHTA, CDR2 FQGNSA.

This chain joins TRBV5-4 and TRBJ2-1; 10 bases match TRBD1. Germline V gene sequence: CDR1 SGHNT, CDR2 YYREEE (reference sequence). This CDR3 spans 17 amino acids. J gave up 7 bases and V 0 bases, and 10 bases lay outside the gene matches. The CDR3 DNA follows: TGTGCCAGCAGCTTGGGCGGAAGACAGGGGGCTAGGAATGAGCAGTTCTTC. Protein: CASSLGGRQGARNEQFF. Full variable domain (missing parts from reference TRBV5-4 and TRBJ2-1): ETGVTQSPTHLIKTRGQQVTLRCSSQSGHNTVSWYQQALGQGPQFIFQYYREEENGRGNFPPRFSGLQFPNYSSELNVNALELDDSALYLCASSLGGRQGARNEQFFGPGTRLTVL.

CDR3 coding DNA: TGTGCCAGCTCACCACCCAGGGAGAACACTGAAGCTTTCTTT. Amino acid sequence: CASSPPRENTEAFF. This chain joins TRBV18 and TRBJ1-1; D might be TRBD1 (5 bases). This CDR3 region has 14 residues. V was shortened by 0 bases and J by 1 base, with 6 bases between the two germline ends. Germline V gene lookup returns CDR1 KGHSH and CDR2 LQKENI.

The table lists this clone with a count of one. The genes are TRBV2 and TRBJ1-3; unclear D gene. Trimming took 2 bases from V and 8 from J, leaving 7 bases between them. This CDR3 is 12 amino acids long. Germline V gene sequence: CDR1 SNHLY, CDR2 FYNNEI. This CDR3 is CASSEQYHTIYF. The CDR3 DNA reads as TGTGCCAGCAGTGAACAGTACCACACCATATATTTT.

The CDR3 DNA sequence: TGCGCCAGCAGCCAAGCCCTAGCGGGGGAGGACGACGAGCAGTACTTC. Encoded protein: CASSQALAGEDDEQYF. V usage is TRBV4-1 and J usage is TRBJ2-7, with TRBD2 matching over 10 bases. J lost 5 bases, V lost 1 base, and 8 bases had no gene match. The CDR3 contains 16 residues. CDR1 is MGHRA, CDR2 YSYEKL, per germline.

This rearrangement joins TRBV6-5 to TRBJ2-3; 12 nucleotides match TRBD2. V lost 5 bases, J lost 6 bases, and 3 bases stayed unmatched. This CDR3 has 14 residues. Germline CDR1 reads MNHEY; CDR2 reads SVGAGI. The CDR3 DNA sequence: TGTGCCAGCAGTCGAGGACTAGCGGGGGATACGCAGTATTTT. It yields the protein CASSRGLAGDTQYF.

The V and J genes are TRBV19 and TRBJ1-2; weak D call: TRBD1 (6 bases). V was cut by 6 bases and J by 7 bases, with 12 bases left in between. There are 12 residues in the CDR3. CDR1 is LNHDA, CDR2 SQIVND, per germline (reference sequence). The CDR3 DNA reads TGTGCCAGTAGACTCGACAGGCCTGGCTACACCTTC. Translated, it gives CASRLDRPGYTF.

A single count supports this clone. The gene calls are TRBV5-5 and TRBJ1-5; D ambiguous. The CDR3 totals 15 residues. CDR1 and CDR2 (germline): SGHKS, YYEKEE (reference sequence). V gave up 4 bases and J gave up 0 bases, with 11 bases separating them. The DNA of the CDR3 is TGTGCCAGCAGCCTCCTTCAGATTAGCAATCAGCCCCAGCATTTT. This translates into CASSLLQISNQPQHF. Full variable domain (rest looked up from reference TRBV5-5 and TRBJ1-5): DAGVTQSPTHLIKTRGQQVTLRCSPISGHKSVSWYQQVLGQGPQFIFQYYEKEERGRGNFPDRFSARQFPNYSSELNVNALLLGDSALYLCASSLLQISNQPQHFGDGTRLSIL.

This chain connects TRBV20-1 to TRBJ1-2; no clear D. This CDR3 comprises 14 residues. The V gene's germline CDR1 is DFQATT and CDR2 SNEGSKA (reference sequence). Trimming left V 3 bases short and J 4 bases short, with 15 bases between. CDR3 residues: CSASQSQRGYGYTF. Written as DNA, the CDR3 is TGCAGTGCTAGTCAGTCCCAAAGAGGCTATGGCTACACCTTC.

J is TRBJ2-1 and V is TRBV4-1; 10 bases are shared with TRBD2. Per germline, CDR1 MGHRA and CDR2 YSYEKL. V shed 0 bases, J shed 4 bases, and the junction held 3 bases outside the gene matches. CDR3 length equals 16 residues. The CDR3 coding sequence is TGCGCCAGCAGCCAAGATTATAGCGGGAGGTACAATGAGCAGTTCTTC. Its translation: CASSQDYSGRYNEQFF.

J is TRBJ1-6 and V is TRBV9, with unresolved D. V shed 0 bases and J shed 9 bases, with 13 bases lying between them. The germline V gene encodes CDR1 SGDLS and CDR2 YYNGEE. The length of the CDR3 is 15 residues. The CDR3, as DNA: TGTGCCAGCAGCGTAGAGGAGATAAGAGGTTCACCCCTCCACTTT. It translates to CASSVEEIRGSPLHF. Looking up the rest from reference TRBV9 and TRBJ1-6 gives the full variable domain: DSGVTQTPKHLITATGQRVTLRCSPRSGDLSVYWYQQSLDQGLQFLIQYYNGEERAKGNILERFSAQQFPDLHSELNLSSLELGDSALYFCASSVEEIRGSPLHFGNGTRLTVT.

The CDR3 coding sequence is TGCGCCAGCAGCTCCTTTTCCGGGACAGGGGTGGTTAAAACTGAAGCTTTCTTT. Its protein product is CASSSFSGTGVVKTEAFF. The chain is built from TRBV5-1 and TRBJ1-1; 10 bases align to TRBD1. The CDR3 covers 18 residues. Germline V gives CDR1 SGHRS, CDR2 YFSETQ. V was pared by 3 bases and J by 5 bases, with 16 bases of the junction left unmatched.

J is TRBJ2-2 and V is TRBV18; maybe TRBD1 (6 bases). Germline V CDR1 and CDR2: KGHSH, LQKENI. The CDR3 runs to 15 residues. Trimming pared 4 bases from V and 6 bases from J, leaving 15 bases between. The CDR3: CASSLQTGSAGELFF. The CDR3 nucleotides are TGTGCCAGCTCACTACAGACAGGCAGCGCCGGGGAGCTGTTTTTT.